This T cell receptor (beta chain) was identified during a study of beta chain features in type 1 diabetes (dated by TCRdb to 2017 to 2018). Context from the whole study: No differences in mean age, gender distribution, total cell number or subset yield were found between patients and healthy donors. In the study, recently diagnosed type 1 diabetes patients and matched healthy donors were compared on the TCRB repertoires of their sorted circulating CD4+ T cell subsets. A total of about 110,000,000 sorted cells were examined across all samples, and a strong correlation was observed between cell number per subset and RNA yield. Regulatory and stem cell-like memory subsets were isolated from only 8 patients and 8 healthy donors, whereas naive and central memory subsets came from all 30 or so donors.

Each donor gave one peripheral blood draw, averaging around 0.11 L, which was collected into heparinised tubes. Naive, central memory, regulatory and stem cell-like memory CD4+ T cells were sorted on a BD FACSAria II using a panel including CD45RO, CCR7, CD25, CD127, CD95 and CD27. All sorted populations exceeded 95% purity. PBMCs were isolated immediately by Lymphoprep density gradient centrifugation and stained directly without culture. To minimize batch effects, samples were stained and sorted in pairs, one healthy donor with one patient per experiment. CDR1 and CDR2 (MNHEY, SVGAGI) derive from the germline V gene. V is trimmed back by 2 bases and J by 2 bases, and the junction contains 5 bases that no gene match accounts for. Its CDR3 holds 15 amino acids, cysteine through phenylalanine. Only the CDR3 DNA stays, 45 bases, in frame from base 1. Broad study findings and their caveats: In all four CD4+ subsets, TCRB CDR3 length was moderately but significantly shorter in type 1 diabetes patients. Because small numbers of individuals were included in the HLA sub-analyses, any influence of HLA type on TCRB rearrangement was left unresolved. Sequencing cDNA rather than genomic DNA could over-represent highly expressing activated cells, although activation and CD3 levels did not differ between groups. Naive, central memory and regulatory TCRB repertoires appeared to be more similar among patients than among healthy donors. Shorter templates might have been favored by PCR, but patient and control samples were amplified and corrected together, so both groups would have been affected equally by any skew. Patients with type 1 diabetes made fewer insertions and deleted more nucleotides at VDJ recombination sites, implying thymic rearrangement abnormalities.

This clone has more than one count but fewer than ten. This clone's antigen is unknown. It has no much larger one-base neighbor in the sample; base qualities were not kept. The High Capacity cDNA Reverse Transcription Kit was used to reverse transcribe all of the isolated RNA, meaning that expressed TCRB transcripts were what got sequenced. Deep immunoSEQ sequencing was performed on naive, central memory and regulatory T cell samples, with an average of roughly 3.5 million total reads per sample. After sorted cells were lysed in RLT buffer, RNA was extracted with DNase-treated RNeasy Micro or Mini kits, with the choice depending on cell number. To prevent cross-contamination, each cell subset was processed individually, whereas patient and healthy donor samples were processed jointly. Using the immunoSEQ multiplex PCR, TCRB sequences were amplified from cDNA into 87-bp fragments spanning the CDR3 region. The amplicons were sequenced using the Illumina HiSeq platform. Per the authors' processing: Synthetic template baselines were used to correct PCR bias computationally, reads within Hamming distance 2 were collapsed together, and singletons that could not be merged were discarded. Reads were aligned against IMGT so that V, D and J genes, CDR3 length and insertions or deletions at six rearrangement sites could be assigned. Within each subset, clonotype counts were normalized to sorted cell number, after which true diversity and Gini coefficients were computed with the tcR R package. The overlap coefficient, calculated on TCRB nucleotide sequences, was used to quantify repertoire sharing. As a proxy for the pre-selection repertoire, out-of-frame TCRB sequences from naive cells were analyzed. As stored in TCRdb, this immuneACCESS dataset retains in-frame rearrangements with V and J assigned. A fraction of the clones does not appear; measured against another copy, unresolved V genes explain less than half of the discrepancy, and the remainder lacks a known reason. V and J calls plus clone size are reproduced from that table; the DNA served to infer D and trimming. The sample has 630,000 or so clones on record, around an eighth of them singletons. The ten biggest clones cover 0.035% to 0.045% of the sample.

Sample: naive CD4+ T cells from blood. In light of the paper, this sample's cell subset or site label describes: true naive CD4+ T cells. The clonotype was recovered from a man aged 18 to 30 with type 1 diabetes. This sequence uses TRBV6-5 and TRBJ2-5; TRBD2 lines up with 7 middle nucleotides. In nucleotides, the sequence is TGTGCCAGCAGTTACACCGTAGCGGGTCAAGAGACCCAGTACTTC. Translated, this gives CASSYTVAGQETQYF.